This T cell receptor (beta chain) derives from a study of long-term antiretroviral therapy in people with HIV. CDR3 length: 13 residues. J was trimmed by 4 bases and V by 5 bases; bases with no gene match: 5. The germline V gene encodes CDR1 LNHDA and CDR2 SQIVND (reference sequence). General observations from the study: Controls had broader CDR3 length ranges than HIV repertoires did.

It was version v3.0 of the immunoSEQ assay that was run at survey level. Produced via immunoSEQ multiplex PCR; TCRdb's table is partial and in-frame only. The repertoire includes some 18,000 clones, around four fifths of them detected once, and approximately 15% sits in the top ten. No fewer than two post-ART and no fewer than one pre-ART PBMC samples existed for each donor. As concerns this clone: Antigen: not known.

V is TRBV19 and J is TRBJ2-7, with 7 bases that match TRBD1. The specimen comprised unsorted PBMCs, sampled approximately 2.1 years before starting antiretroviral therapy. The sequence was collected from a young man with HIV. The CDR3 coding sequence is TGTGCCAGTAGTCAAGGGGACAGTTACGAGCAGTACTTC. It translates to CASSQGDSYEQYF.